The clone carrying this T cell receptor (beta chain) appeared a single time. Its antigen is undetermined. The data belong to a study of cytomegalovirus exposure and HLA in healthy donors. For the study at large: The roughly 110 validation repertoires were reported in a later analysis to have been generated on the same platform as the approximately 600 first-cohort repertoires.

With 1 base clipped from V and 4 bases from J, the junction kept 12 bases outside the gene matches. The germline gives CDR1 LNHNV, CDR2 YYDKDF (reference sequence). The CDR3 is 17 amino acids. Findings and caveats of the study: Confirmation in vitro established that a few CMV-associated chains were specific for CMV antigens.

Sequencing used immunoSEQ multiplex PCR; TCRdb keeps in-frame clones, though not all of them. Among fewer than 400,000 clones listed, nearly 90% were seen once. This sequence originates from a man aged 25 to 40 in good health and CMV-seronegative. The chain employs TRBV15 and TRBJ1-1, with 7 positions matching TRBD1. Source material: PBMCs. In DNA, the CDR3 is TGTGCCACCAGCAGAGGCCGCTTTGGGACAGCGTTCACTGAAGCTTTCTTT. Translated, it gives CATSRGRFGTAFTEAFF. The full variable domain, rest sourced from reference TRBV15 and TRBJ1-1, is DAMVIQNPRYQVTQFGKPVTLSCSQTLNHNVMYWYQQKSSQAPKLLFHYYDKDFNNEADTPDNFQSRRPNTSFCFLDIRSPGLGDTAMYLCATSRGRFGTAFTEAFFGQGTRLTVV.